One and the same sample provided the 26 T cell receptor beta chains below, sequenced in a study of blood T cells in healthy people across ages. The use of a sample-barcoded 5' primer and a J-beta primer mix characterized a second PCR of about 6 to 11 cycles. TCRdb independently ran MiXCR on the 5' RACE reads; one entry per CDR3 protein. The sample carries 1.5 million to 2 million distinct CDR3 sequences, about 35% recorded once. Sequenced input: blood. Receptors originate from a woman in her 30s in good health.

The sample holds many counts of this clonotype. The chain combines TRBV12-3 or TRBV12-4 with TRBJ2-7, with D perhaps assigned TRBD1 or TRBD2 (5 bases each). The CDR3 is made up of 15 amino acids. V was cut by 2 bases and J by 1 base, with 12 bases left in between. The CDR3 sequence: CASSLSGTLSYEQYF. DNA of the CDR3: TGTGCCAGCAGTTTATCCGGGACGTTATCCTACGAGCAGTACTTC.

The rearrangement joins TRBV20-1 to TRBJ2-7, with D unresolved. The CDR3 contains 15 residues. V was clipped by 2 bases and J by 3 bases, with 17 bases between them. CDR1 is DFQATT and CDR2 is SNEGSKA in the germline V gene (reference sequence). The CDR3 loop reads CSARMGLGGHYEQYF. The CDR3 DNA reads TGCAGTGCTAGAATGGGGTTGGGTGGTCACTACGAGCAGTACTTC.

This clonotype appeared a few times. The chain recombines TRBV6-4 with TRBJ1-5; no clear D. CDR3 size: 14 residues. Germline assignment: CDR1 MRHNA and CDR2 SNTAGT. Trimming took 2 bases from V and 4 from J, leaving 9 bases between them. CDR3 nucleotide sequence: TGTGCCAGCAGTGACATACTCCGAAATCAGCCCCAGCATTTT. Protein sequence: CASSDILRNQPQHF.

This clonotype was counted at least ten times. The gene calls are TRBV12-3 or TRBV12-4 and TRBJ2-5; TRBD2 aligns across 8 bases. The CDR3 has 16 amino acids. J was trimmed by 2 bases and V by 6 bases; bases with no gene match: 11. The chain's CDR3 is CASSLGAGGSQETQYF. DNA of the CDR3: TGTGCCAGCAGCCTTGGGGCGGGGGGCTCACAAGAGACCCAGTACTTC.

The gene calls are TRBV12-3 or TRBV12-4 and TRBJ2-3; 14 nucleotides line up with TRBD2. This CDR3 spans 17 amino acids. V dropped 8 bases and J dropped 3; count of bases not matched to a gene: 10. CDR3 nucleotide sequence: TGTGCCAGCCAGAAGACTAGCGGGAGGGTTGAGACAGATACGCAGTATTTT. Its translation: CASQKTSGRVETDTQYF.

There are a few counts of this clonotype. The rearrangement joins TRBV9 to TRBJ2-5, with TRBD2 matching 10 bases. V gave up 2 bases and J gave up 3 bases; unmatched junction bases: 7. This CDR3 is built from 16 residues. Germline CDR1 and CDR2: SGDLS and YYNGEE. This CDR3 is CASSVQAGGVKETQYF. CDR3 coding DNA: TGTGCCAGCAGCGTCCAAGCGGGGGGGGTAAAAGAGACCCAGTACTTC.

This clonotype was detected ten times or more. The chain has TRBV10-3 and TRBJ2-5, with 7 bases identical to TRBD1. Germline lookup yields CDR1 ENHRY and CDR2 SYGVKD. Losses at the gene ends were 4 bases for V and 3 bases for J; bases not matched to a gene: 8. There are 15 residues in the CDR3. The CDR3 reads CAISGGQKNKETQYF. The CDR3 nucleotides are TGTGCCATCAGTGGGGGACAGAAAAATAAAGAGACCCAGTACTTC.

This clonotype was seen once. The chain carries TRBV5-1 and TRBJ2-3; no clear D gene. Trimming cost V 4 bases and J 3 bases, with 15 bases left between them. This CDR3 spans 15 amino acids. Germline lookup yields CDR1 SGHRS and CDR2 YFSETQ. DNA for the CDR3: TGCGCCAGCAGCGTAGACGGAACCCGGACAGATACGCAGTATTTT. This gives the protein CASSVDGTRTDTQYF.

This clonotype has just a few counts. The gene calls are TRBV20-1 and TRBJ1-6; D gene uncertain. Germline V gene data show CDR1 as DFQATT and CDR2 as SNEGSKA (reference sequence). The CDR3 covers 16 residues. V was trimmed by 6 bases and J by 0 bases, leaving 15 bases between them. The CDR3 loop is CSALPGGSSYNSPLHF. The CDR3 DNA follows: TGCAGTGCCCTCCCAGGAGGGAGCTCCTATAATTCACCCCTCCACTTT.

This CDR3 reads CSVETGEDEQYF. The CDR3 nucleotides are TGCAGCGTTGAAACGGGAGAGGACGAGCAGTACTTC. The genes are TRBV29-1 and TRBJ2-7; maybe TRBD2 (6 bases). CDR1 is SQVTM, CDR2 ANQGSEA, per germline. This CDR3 is 12 amino acids long. With 2 bases removed from V and 5 bases from J, the gap between germline ends came to 10 bases.

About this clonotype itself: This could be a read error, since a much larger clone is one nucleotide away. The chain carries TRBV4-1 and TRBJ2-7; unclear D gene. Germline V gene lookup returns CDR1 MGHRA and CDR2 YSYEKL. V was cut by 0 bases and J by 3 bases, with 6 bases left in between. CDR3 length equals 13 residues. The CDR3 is CASSQDPVYEQYF. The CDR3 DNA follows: TGCGCCAGCAGCCAAGACCCGGTCTACGAGCAGTACTTC.

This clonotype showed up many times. The CDR3 loop reads CSVERVGQGTEAFF. For the CDR3, the DNA is TGCAGCGTTGAAAGGGTCGGACAGGGCACTGAAGCTTTCTTT. The chain couples TRBV29-1 to TRBJ1-1, with 8 bases lining up with TRBD1. This CDR3 has 14 amino acids. CDR1 SQVTM and CDR2 ANQGSEA come from the germline V gene. J was trimmed by 4 bases and V by 2 bases; bases with no gene match: 6.

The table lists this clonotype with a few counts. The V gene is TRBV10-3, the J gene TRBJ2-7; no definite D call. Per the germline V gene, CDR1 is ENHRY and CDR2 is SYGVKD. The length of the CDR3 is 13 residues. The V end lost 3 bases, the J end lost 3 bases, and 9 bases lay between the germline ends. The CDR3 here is CAISDGTRYEQYF. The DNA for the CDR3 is TGTGCCATCAGTGACGGAACACGCTACGAGCAGTACTTC.

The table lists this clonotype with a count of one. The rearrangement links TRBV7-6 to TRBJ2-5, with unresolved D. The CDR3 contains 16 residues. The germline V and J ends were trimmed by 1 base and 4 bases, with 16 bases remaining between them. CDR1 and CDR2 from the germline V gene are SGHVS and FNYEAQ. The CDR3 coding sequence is TGTGCCAGCAGCTTAGTCCCCGTCAGTCTGCCAGAGACCCAGTACTTC. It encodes CASSLVPVSLPETQYF.

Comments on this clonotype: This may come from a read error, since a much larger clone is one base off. The DNA for the CDR3 is TGCGCCAACAGCCAAGATCATAGCACAGATACGCAGTATTTT. Translation gives CANSQDHSTDTQYF. The rearrangement joins TRBV4-1 to TRBJ2-3; no firm D call. The CDR3 totals 14 residues. The germline gives CDR1 MGHRA, CDR2 YSYEKL.

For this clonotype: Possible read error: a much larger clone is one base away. The CDR3 nucleotides read TGTGCCAGCAGCCCAACCGGGACAGGGGAGCACGAGCAGTACTTC. Translated, it gives CASSPTGTGEHEQYF. The rearrangement uses TRBV7-3 and TRBJ2-4; TRBD1 matches 10 bases. With the DNA end fitting TRBJ2-7 better, the J assignment may be wrong. The germline V gene encodes CDR1 SGHTA and CDR2 FQGTGA. This CDR3 has 15 residues.

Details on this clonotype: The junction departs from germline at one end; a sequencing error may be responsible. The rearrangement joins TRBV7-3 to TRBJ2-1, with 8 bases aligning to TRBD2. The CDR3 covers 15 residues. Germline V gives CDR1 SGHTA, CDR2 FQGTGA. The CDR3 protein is CASSKSGGVSNERFF. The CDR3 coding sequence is TGTGCCAGCAGCAAGAGCGGGGGAGTGAGCAATGAGCGGTTCTTC.

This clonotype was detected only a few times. CDR3 loop: CASSQDLRGSSGYF. The CDR3 DNA is TGCGCCAGCAGCCAGGACCTACGGGGTTCAAGCGGGTATTTT. The gene calls are TRBV4-1 and TRBJ2-3; TRBD2 is a possible D gene (5 bases). The CDR3 extends over 14 amino acids. V was clipped by 3 bases and J by 14 bases, with 21 bases between them. Germline V lookup: CDR1 MGHRA, CDR2 YSYEKL.

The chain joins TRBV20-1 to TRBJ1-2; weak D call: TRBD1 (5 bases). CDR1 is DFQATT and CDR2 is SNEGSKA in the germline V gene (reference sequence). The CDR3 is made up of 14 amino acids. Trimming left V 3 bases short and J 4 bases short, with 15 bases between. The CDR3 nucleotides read TGCAGTGCTAGGTCGGGGGATCGGAGCTATGGCTACACCTTC. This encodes CSARSGDRSYGYTF.

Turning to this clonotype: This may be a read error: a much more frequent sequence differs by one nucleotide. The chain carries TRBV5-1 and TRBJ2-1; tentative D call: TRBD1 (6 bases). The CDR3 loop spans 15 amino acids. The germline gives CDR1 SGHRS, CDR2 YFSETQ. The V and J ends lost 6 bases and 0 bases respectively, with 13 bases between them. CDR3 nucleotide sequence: TGCGCCAGCAACACAACAGGGAGCTCCTACAATGAGCAGTTCTTC. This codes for CASNTTGSSYNEQFF.

CDR3 loop: CASSPKREASGRAGYNEQFF. The DNA of the CDR3 is TGTGCCAGCAGCCCTAAGAGGGAGGCTAGCGGGAGGGCCGGGTACAATGAGCAGTTCTTC. The rearrangement joins TRBV9 to TRBJ2-1, with 12 positions matching TRBD2. Germline V CDR1 and CDR2: SGDLS, YYNGEE. CDR3 length: 20 amino acids. With V trimmed by 4 bases and J by 4 bases, 18 bases remained unmatched.

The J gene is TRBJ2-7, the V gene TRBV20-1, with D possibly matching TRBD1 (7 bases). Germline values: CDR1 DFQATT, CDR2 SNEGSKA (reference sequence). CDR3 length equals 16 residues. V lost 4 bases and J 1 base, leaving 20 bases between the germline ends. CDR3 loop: CSAIYLGGTESYEQYF. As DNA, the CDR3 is TGCAGTGCTATATACTTGGGCGGGACAGAGTCCTACGAGCAGTACTTC.

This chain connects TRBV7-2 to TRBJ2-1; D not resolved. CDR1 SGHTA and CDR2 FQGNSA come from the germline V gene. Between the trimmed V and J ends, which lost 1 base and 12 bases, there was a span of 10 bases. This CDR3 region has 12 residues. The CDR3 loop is CASSLGVLSQFF. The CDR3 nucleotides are TGTGCCAGCAGCTTAGGGGTGTTATCGCAGTTCTTC.

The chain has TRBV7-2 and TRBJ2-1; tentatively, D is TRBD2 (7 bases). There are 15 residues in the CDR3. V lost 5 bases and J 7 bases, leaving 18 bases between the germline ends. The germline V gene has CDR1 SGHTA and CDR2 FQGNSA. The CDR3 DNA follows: TGTGCCAGCAGCCCTAGGGGGACTATTAGGAATGAGCAGTTCTTC. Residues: CASSPRGTIRNEQFF.

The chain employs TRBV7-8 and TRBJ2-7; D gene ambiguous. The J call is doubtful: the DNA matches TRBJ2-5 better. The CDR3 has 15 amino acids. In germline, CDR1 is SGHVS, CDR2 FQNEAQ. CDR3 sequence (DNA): TGTGCCAGCAGCTTAGTGGTGCCCTCTCAAGAGACCCAGTACTTC. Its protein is CASSLVVPSQETQYF.

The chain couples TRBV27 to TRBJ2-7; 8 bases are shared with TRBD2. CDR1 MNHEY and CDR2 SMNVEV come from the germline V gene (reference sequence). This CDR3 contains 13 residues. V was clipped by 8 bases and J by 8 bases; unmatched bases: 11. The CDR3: CASGISGISKQYF. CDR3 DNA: TGTGCCAGCGGGATTAGCGGGATCTCCAAGCAGTACTTC.